Presented here are 20 T cell receptor beta chains from one specimen sequenced in a study of shared clonotypes between healthy human individuals (TCRdb year 2020). For the CD8 naive samples, CD45RO-negative cells were positively selected for CCR7, yielding a CD45RA+CCR7+ population from which TemRA cells were excluded. Library prep was done by the immunoSEQ multiplex PCR assay. TCRdb mirrors the immuneACCESS table, restricted to in-frame sequences. Some clones are absent from its copies; in checked studies, under half trace to an unresolved V gene, and the reason for the others is unknown. A total of approximately 1.9 million clones appear in this sample, about 93% of them only once. 1.5% to 2% of the sample comes from the top ten. Source material: naive CD8+ T cells from PBMCs. What the cell subset or site label conveys for this sample: CD45RA+CCR7+. Receptors were obtained from a man aged 18-30 years in good health. Some clones in this sample may be carry-over from other donors' samples.

V usage is TRBV7-3 and J usage is TRBJ2-1, with 9 nucleotides matching TRBD2. Unmatched junction bases numbered 11, after V lost 5 bases and J lost 6 bases. The CDR3 has 16 amino acids. Germline V gives CDR1 SGHTA, CDR2 FQGTGA. Here the CDR3 reads CASSPTLVAGVNEQFF. For the CDR3, the DNA is TGTGCCAGCAGCCCAACCCTGGTAGCGGGAGTCAATGAGCAGTTCTTC.

The chain couples TRBV9 to TRBJ2-3, with 9 bases lining up with TRBD2. Germline CDR1 is SGDLS and CDR2 is YYNGEE. Losses at the gene ends were 2 bases for V and 6 bases for J; bases not matched to a gene: 10. CDR3 length equals 16 residues. Here the CDR3 DNA reads TGTGCCAGCAGCGTGATGGCGGGAGGGGTCGGGGATACGCAGTATTTT. This translates into CASSVMAGGVGDTQYF.

The V call is TRBV7-6, the J call TRBJ2-6; 11 nucleotides line up with TRBD1. V lost 5 bases to trimming and J lost 1 base; unmatched junction nucleotides: 7. Germline-derived CDR1 and CDR2 are SGHVS and FNYEAQ. The CDR3 runs 18 residues. The CDR3 sequence: CASSTDRGRKSGANVLTF. The DNA of the CDR3 is TGTGCCAGCAGCACGGACAGGGGGCGAAAGTCTGGGGCCAACGTCCTGACTTTC.

The chain is built from TRBV28 and TRBJ2-5, with D perhaps assigned TRBD1 or TRBD2 (5 bases each). There are 17 residues in the CDR3. With 5 bases removed from V and 3 bases from J, the gap between germline ends came to 22 bases. Germline CDR1 MDHEN, CDR2 SYDVKM. The CDR3 is CASSHKGTFRGEETQYF. The CDR3 DNA reads as TGTGCCAGCAGTCATAAGGGGACGTTTCGAGGGGAAGAGACCCAGTACTTC.

Note on this clone: The identical CDR3 is also encoded by other nucleotide sequences in the sample. The chain is built from TRBV7-9 and TRBJ1-2; no firm D call. The CDR3 is made up of 13 amino acids. V lost 1 base and J 4 bases, leaving 7 bases between the germline ends. The germline V gene has CDR1 SEHNR and CDR2 FQNEAQ (reference sequence). CDR3 in amino acids: CASSLGVAYGYTF. CDR3 sequence (DNA): TGTGCCAGCAGCTTAGGAGTTGCCTATGGCTACACCTTC.

DNA of the CDR3: TGTGCCAGCAGTGGAACGGGACCGACTGAGACCCAGTACTTC. Translated: CASSGTGPTETQYF. V and J are TRBV27 and TRBJ2-5, with D perhaps TRBD1 or TRBD2 (5 bases each). There are 14 residues in the CDR3. Per the germline V gene, CDR1 is MNHEY and CDR2 is SMNVEV (reference sequence). Trimming left V 5 bases short and J 5 bases short, with 15 bases between.

This chain connects TRBV5-1 to TRBJ1-1; D is possibly TRBD1 (5 bases). The V end lost 0 bases, the J end lost 4 bases, and 10 bases lay between the germline ends. Germline values: CDR1 SGHRS, CDR2 YFSETQ. The CDR3 totals 14 residues. The CDR3 DNA reads as TGCGCCAGCAGCTTGGTCAGGGAGAGCACTGAAGCTTTCTTT. It yields the protein CASSLVRESTEAFF.

V is TRBV9 and J is TRBJ1-1; D not certain. V lost 4 bases, J lost 5 bases, and 9 bases lay in between. The CDR3 has 12 residues. Germline values: CDR1 SGDLS, CDR2 YYNGEE. The CDR3: CASSLPRTEAFF. As DNA, the CDR3 is TGTGCCAGCAGCCTCCCCCGGACTGAAGCTTTCTTT. Supplemented by reference TRBV9 and TRBJ1-1, the full variable domain reads DSGVTQTPKHLITATGQRVTLRCSPRSGDLSVYWYQQSLDQGLQFLIQYYNGEERAKGNILERFSAQQFPDLHSELNLSSLELGDSALYFCASSLPRTEAFFGQGTRLTVV.

This chain connects TRBV27 to TRBJ1-1, with 11 bases fitting TRBD1. With V trimmed by 5 bases and J by 0 bases, 5 bases remained unmatched. The length of the CDR3 is 16 residues. CDR1 and CDR2 (germline): MNHEY, SMNVEV (reference sequence). Here the CDR3 reads CASSNRDRGMNTEAFF. The CDR3 nucleotides read TGTGCCAGCAGTAACCGGGACAGGGGGATGAACACTGAAGCTTTCTTT.

Note on this clone: This sample includes further DNA sequences coding for the same CDR3. The chain carries TRBV25-1 and TRBJ2-7; D remains ambiguous. Trimming stripped 6 bases from V and 1 base from J, with 7 bases between. Germline V gives CDR1 MGHDK, CDR2 SYGVNS. The CDR3 loop spans 12 amino acids. CDR3 region: CASSPGSYEQYF. The CDR3 DNA follows: TGTGCCAGCAGCCCTGGGTCCTACGAGCAGTACTTC.

CDR3 bases: TGTGCCAGTAGTATCTCATGGCCTCCAAGCTCCTACGAGCAGTACTTC. It codes for CASSISWPPSSYEQYF. This rearrangement joins TRBV19 to TRBJ2-7; D gene uncertain. V lost 3 bases and J 0 bases, leaving 15 bases between the germline ends. The CDR3 runs 16 residues. The germline gives CDR1 LNHDA, CDR2 SQIVND (reference sequence).

The rearrangement uses TRBV9 and TRBJ2-7; 7 nucleotides agree with TRBD2. The germline V gene has CDR1 SGDLS and CDR2 YYNGEE. There are 13 residues in the CDR3. Trimming at V came to 0 bases and at J to 7 bases, leaving 4 bases not matched to a gene. In DNA form, the CDR3 reads TGTGCCAGCAGCGTAGGGGCGCGGGGGGAGCAGTACTTC. Amino acids: CASSVGARGEQYF. Full variable domain (remainder filled in from reference TRBV9 and TRBJ2-7): DSGVTQTPKHLITATGQRVTLRCSPRSGDLSVYWYQQSLDQGLQFLIQYYNGEERAKGNILERFSAQQFPDLHSELNLSSLELGDSALYFCASSVGARGEQYFGPGTRLTVT.

This clone showed up just once. The CDR3 spells CASSLARVPINEQFF. The CDR3 nucleotides are TGTGCCAGCAGCTTAGCCAGGGTCCCAATTAATGAGCAGTTCTTC. The V call is TRBV7-2, the J call TRBJ2-1; a possible D gene is TRBD1 (5 bases). The germline V gene encodes CDR1 SGHTA and CDR2 FQGNSA. V was trimmed by 0 bases and J by 7 bases, leaving 13 bases between them. This CDR3 has 15 residues.

Regarding this clone: Different DNA sequences within this sample yield the same CDR3. The rearrangement joins TRBV11-2 to TRBJ2-7; 8 nucleotides match TRBD2. The V and J ends lost 1 base and 2 bases, in that order; junction bases with no gene match: 4. Germline CDR1 and CDR2: SGHAT and FQNNGV. This CDR3 region has 15 residues. The CDR3 reads CASSLGSSGAYEQYF. CDR3 coding DNA: TGTGCCAGCAGCTTAGGGAGTAGCGGGGCCTACGAGCAGTACTTC.

In DNA form, the CDR3 reads TGTGCCAGCAGTTTGCGGACTAGCGGGATTGGAGATACGCAGTATTTT. Protein: CASSLRTSGIGDTQYF. V and J are TRBV6-6 and TRBJ2-3, with 12 positions matching TRBD2. The CDR3 has 16 residues. V was clipped by 4 bases and J by 5 bases; unmatched bases: 7. Per the germline V gene, CDR1 is MNHNY and CDR2 is SVGAGI (reference sequence).

The rearrangement links TRBV19 to TRBJ2-7, with 12 bases aligning to TRBD1. The CDR3 loop spans 14 amino acids. The V segment lost 6 bases and the J segment 7 bases; nucleotides outside the gene matches: 7. The V gene's germline CDR1 is LNHDA and CDR2 SQIVND (reference sequence). The CDR3 protein is CASRPGQGAGEQYF. CDR3 sequence (DNA): TGTGCCAGTAGGCCGGGACAGGGGGCGGGGGAGCAGTACTTC.

V and J are TRBV29-1 and TRBJ1-1; no clear D gene. The CDR3 sequence is 14 residues long. Trimming removed 4 bases at V and 1 base at J, with 13 bases between. Germline lookup yields CDR1 SQVTM and CDR2 ANQGSEA. The CDR3 protein is CSVVGGVRNTEAFF. The CDR3 bases are TGCAGCGTTGTAGGAGGAGTAAGGAACACTGAAGCTTTCTTT.

V usage is TRBV7-9 and J usage is TRBJ2-7; D is unresolved. With 4 bases removed from V and 3 bases from J, the gap between germline ends came to 7 bases. CDR1 SEHNR and CDR2 FQNEAQ come from the germline V gene (reference sequence). The CDR3 sequence is 12 residues long. The DNA for the CDR3 is TGTGCCAGCAGCTCCAACATCTACGAGCAGTACTTC. This encodes CASSSNIYEQYF.

This chain connects TRBV10-1 to TRBJ2-7, with D tentatively TRBD1 (5 bases). Between the trimmed V and J ends, which lost 3 bases and 2 bases, there was a span of 8 bases. Germline assignment: CDR1 WNHNN and CDR2 SYGVQD (reference sequence). This CDR3 is built from 13 residues. Here the CDR3 reads CASSETGPYEQYF. CDR3 nucleotide sequence: TGCGCCAGCAGTGAAACAGGTCCCTACGAGCAGTACTTC.

The rearrangement uses TRBV28 and TRBJ2-1; D uncertain. Trimming removed 6 bases at V and 10 bases at J, with 13 bases between. The CDR3 runs 12 residues. Germline CDR1 is MDHEN and CDR2 is SYDVKM. CDR3 nucleotides: TGTGCCAGCAGACCACTCGTTTACGAGCAGTTCTTC. As protein: CASRPLVYEQFF.